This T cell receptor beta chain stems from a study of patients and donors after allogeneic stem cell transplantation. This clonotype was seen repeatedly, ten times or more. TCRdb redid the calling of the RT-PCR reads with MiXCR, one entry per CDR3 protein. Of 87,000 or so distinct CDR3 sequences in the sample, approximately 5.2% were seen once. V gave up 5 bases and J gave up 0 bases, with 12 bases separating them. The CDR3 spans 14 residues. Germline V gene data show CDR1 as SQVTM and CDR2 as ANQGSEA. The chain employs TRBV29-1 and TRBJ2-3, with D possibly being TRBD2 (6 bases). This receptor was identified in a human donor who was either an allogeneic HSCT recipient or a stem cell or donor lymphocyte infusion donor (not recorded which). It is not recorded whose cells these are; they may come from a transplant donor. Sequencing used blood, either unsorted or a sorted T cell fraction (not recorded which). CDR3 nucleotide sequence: TGCAGCGTTTGGGCGGGGACTAGCACAGATACGCAGTATTTT. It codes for CSVWAGTSTDTQYF.